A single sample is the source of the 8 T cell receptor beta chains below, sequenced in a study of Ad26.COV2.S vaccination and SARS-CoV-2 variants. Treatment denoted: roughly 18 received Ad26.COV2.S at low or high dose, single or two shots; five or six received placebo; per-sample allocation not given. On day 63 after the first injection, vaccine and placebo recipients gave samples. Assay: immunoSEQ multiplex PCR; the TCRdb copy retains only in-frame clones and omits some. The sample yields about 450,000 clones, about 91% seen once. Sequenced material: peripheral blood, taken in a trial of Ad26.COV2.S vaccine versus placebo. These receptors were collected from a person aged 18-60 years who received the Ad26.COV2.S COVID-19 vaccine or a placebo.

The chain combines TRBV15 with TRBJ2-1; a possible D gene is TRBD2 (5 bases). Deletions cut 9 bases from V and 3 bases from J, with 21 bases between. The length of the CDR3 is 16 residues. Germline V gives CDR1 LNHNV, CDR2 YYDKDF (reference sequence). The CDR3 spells CATSGLPRTYYNEQFF. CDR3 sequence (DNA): TGTGCCACATCCGGACTCCCGCGTACCTACTACAATGAGCAGTTCTTC.

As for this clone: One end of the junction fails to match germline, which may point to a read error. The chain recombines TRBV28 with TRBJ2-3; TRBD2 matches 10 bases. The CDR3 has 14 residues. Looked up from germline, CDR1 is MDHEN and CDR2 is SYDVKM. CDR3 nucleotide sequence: TGTGCCAGTAATCTATCCCCCGGACTAGCGGAGATGGATTTT. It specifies CASNLSPGLAEMDF.

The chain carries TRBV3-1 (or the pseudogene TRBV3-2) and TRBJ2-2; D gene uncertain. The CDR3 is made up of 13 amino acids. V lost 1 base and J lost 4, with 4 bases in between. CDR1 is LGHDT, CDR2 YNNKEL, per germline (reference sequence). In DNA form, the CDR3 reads TGTGCCAGCAGCCAAGTAAGCACCGGGGAGCTGTTTTTT. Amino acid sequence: CASSQVSTGELFF.

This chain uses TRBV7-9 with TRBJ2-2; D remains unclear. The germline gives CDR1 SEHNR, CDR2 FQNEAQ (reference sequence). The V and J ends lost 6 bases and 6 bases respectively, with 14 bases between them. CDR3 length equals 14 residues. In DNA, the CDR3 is TGTGCCAGCAGTCACACCGGCGTGTCCGGGGAGCTGTTTTTT. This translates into CASSHTGVSGELFF.

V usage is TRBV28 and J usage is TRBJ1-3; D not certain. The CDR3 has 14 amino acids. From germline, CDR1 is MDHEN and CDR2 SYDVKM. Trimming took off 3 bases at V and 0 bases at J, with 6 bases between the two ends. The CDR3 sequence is CASSFLGSGNTIYF. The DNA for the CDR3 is TGTGCCAGCAGTTTTTTGGGCTCTGGAAACACCATATATTTT.

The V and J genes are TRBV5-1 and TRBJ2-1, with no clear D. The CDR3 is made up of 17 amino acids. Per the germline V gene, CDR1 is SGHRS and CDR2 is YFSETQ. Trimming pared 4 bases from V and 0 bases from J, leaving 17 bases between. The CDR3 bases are TGCGCCAGCAGCGCCACCTCAGCGCTGAGCTCCTACAATGAGCAGTTCTTC. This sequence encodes CASSATSALSSYNEQFF.

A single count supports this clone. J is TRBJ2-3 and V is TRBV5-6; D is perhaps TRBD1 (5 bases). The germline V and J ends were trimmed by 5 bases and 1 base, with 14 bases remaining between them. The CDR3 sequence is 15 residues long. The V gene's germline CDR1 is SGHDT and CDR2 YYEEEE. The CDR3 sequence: CASRAVTVRTDTQYF. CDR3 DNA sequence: TGTGCCAGCAGGGCGGTGACAGTCCGCACAGATACGCAGTATTTT.

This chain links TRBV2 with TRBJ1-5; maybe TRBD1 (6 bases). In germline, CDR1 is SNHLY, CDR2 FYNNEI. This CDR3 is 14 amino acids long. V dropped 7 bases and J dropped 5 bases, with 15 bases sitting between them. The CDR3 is CASNRGGNYQPQHF. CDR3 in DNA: TGTGCCAGCAATAGGGGGGGGAACTATCAGCCCCAGCATTTT. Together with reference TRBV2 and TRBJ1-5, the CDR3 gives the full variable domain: EPEVTQTPSHQVTQMGQEVILRCVPISNHLYFYWYRQILGQKVEFLVSFYNNEISEKSEIFDDQFSVERPDGSNFTLKIRSTKLEDSAMYFCASNRGGNYQPQHFGDGTRLSIL.